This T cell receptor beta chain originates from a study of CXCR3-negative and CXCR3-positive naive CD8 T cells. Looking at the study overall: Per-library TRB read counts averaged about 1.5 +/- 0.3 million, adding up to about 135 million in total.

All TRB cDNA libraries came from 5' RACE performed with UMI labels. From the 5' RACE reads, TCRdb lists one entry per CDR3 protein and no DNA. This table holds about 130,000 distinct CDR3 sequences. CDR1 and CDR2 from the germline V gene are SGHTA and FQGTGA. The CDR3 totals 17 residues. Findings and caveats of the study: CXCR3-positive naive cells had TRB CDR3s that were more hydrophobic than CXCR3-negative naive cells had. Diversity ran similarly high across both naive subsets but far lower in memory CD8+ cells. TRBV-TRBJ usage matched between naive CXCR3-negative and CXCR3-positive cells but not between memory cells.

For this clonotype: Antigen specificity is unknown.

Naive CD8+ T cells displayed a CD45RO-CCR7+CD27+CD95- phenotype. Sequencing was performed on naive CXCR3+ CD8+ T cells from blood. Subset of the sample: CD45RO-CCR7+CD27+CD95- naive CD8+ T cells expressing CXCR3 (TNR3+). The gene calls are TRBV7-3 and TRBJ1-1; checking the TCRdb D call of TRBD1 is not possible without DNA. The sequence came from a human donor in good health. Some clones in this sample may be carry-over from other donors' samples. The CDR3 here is CASSLTVPVGSDTEAFF. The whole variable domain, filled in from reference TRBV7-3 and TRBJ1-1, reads GAGVSQTPSNKVTEKGKYVELRCDPISGHTALYWYRQSLGQGPEFLIYFQGTGAADDSGLPNDRFFAVRPEGSVSTLKIQRTERGDSAVYLCASSLTVPVGSDTEAFFGQGTRLTVV.